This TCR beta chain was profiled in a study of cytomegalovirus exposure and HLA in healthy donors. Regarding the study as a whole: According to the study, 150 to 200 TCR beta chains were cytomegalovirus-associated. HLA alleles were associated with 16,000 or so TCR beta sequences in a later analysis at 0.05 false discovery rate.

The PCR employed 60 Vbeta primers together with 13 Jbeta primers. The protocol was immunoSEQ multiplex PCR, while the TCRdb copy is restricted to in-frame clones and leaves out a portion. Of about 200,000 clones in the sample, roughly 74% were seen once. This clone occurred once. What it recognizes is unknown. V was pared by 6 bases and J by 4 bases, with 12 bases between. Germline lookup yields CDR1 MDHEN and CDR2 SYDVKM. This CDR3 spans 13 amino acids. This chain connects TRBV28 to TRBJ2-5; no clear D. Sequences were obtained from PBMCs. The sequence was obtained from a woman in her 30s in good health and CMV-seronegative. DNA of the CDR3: TGTGCCAGCAGGTCTGTCGGTCGAGAGACCCAGTACTTC. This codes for CASRSVGRETQYF.